A single sample is the source of the 13 T cell receptor beta chains below, sequenced in a study of T-cell reconstitution after alpha-beta-depleted transplantation in children. Preparation of the TCRbeta library was carried out with unique molecular identifiers. TCRdb re-analysed the PCR reads in MiXCR, keeping a single row per CDR3 protein. The table includes 200,000 to 300,000 distinct CDR3 sequences, about 12% detected once. The starting material was PBMCs from the stem cell graft donor, obtained from the stem cell graft. The source of these receptors is a human donor who donated a stem cell graft to a child with acute lymphoblastic leukemia.

This clonotype was counted many times. This chain connects TRBV3-1 to TRBJ2-7; 10 nucleotides agree with TRBD1. The junction had 4 bases not matched to a gene; V was cut back by 4 bases and J by 4 bases. The length of the CDR3 is 14 residues. The germline V gene encodes CDR1 LGHDT and CDR2 YNNKEL (reference sequence). The DNA of the CDR3 is TGTGCCAGCAGCCGCCGGGACAGGGGATACGAGCAGTACTTC. It is translated as CASSRRDRGYEQYF.

This clonotype was seen at least ten times. The chain combines TRBV4-3 with TRBJ2-1, with 8 nucleotides matching TRBD2. CDR1 is LGHNA, CDR2 YSLEER, per germline. The V gene end was trimmed by 4 bases and the J gene end by 7 bases; junction bases not matched to a gene: 6. CDR3 length: 14 residues. The CDR3: CASSLAGRGNEQFF. The CDR3 DNA is TGCGCCAGCAGCCTAGCGGGACGGGGGAATGAGCAGTTCTTC.

At least ten counts were recorded for this clonotype. The chain links TRBV28 to TRBJ2-7, with TRBD2 as a possible D gene (5 bases). From germline, CDR1 is MDHEN and CDR2 SYDVKM. V lost 6 bases, J lost 3 bases, and 18 bases lay in between. The CDR3 is made up of 15 amino acids. The CDR3 loop is CASRTEAGAYYEQYF. CDR3 sequence (DNA): TGTGCCAGCAGGACGGAGGCGGGCGCGTACTACGAGCAGTACTTC.

This clonotype was seen many times. The chain couples TRBV11-2 to TRBJ2-7; weak D call: TRBD2 (5 bases). This CDR3 is built from 18 residues. Germline V lookup: CDR1 SGHAT, CDR2 FQNNGV. With 0 bases removed from V and 3 bases from J, the gap between germline ends came to 21 bases. CDR3 protein: CASSLDPRLAFPLYEQYF. In DNA form, the CDR3 reads TGTGCCAGCAGCTTAGACCCCCGTCTAGCTTTCCCTCTCTACGAGCAGTACTTC. The variable domain in full, completed from reference TRBV11-2 and TRBJ2-7, reads EAGVAQSPRYKIIEKRQSVAFWCNPISGHATLYWYQQILGQGPKLLIQFQNNGVVDDSQLPKDRFSAERLKGVDSTLKIQPAKLEDSAVYLCASSLDPRLAFPLYEQYFGPGTRLTVT.

The rearrangement links TRBV7-8 to TRBJ2-7, with 7 bases lining up with TRBD1. This CDR3 is 18 amino acids long. Germline lookup yields CDR1 SGHVS and CDR2 FQNEAQ. V was clipped by 4 bases and J by 0 bases; unmatched bases: 15. CDR3: CASSSPPTGSENSYEQYF. The CDR3 nucleotides read TGTGCCAGCAGCTCCCCGCCGACAGGGTCGGAAAACTCCTACGAGCAGTACTTC. Looking up the rest from reference TRBV7-8 and TRBJ2-7 gives the full variable domain: GAGVSQSPRYKVAKRGQDVALRCDPISGHVSLFWYQQALGQGPEFLTYFQNEAQLDKSGLPSDRFFAERPEGSVSTLKIQRTQQEDSAVYLCASSSPPTGSENSYEQYFGPGTRLTVT.

This clonotype is a singleton in its sample. This may come from a read error, since a much larger clone is one base off. This chain joins TRBV14 and TRBJ2-4, with 7 bases identical to TRBD1. The CDR3 spans 17 residues. Germline assignment: CDR1 SGHDN and CDR2 FVKESK. This chain's CDR3 is CASSPVVPGQSKNIQCF. The DNA of the CDR3 is TGTGCCAGCAGCCCGGTGGTACCGGGACAGTCCAAAAACATTCAGTGCTTC.

There are many counts of this clonotype. The genes are TRBV20-1 and TRBJ2-5, with D hard to call. The CDR3 has 10 residues. V was pared by 5 bases and J by 2 bases, with 3 bases between. CDR1 is DFQATT, CDR2 SNEGSKA, per germline (reference sequence). The CDR3 bases are TGCAGTGCTTCACAAGAGACCCAGTACTTC. Translated, it gives CSASQETQYF.

Many counts were recorded for this clonotype. The J gene is TRBJ2-5, the V gene TRBV28, with D uncertain. V lost 6 bases and J lost 2, with 4 bases in between. CDR1 and CDR2 (germline): MDHEN, SYDVKM. The CDR3 loop spans 11 amino acids. The CDR3 DNA reads as TGTGCCAGCAGAGGGCAAGAGACCCAGTACTTC. This gives the protein CASRGQETQYF.

This clonotype was recorded at least ten times. The chain recombines TRBV27 with TRBJ2-3; D possibly matches TRBD1 or TRBD2 (5 bases each). Trimming left V 5 bases short and J 0 bases short, with 21 bases between. This CDR3 has 18 residues. Germline CDR1 MNHEY, CDR2 SMNVEV (reference sequence). The CDR3 DNA is TGTGCCAGCAGTCCCCGGGGCTCAACCTTTTCTAGCACAGATACGCAGTATTTT. It yields the protein CASSPRGSTFSSTDTQYF.

The chain uses TRBV18 and TRBJ2-5, with a weak D call TRBD2 (5 bases). V was shortened by 2 bases and J by 5 bases, with 6 bases between the two germline ends. Per the germline V gene, CDR1 is KGHSH and CDR2 is LQKENI. This CDR3 spans 12 amino acids. CDR3 amino acids: CASSPERETQYF. The CDR3 coding sequence is TGTGCCAGCTCACCAGAGCGGGAGACCCAGTACTTC. Using reference TRBV18 and TRBJ2-5 for the parts outside the CDR3, the full variable domain is NAGVMQNPRHLVRRRGQEARLRCSPMKGHSHVYWYRQLPEEGLKFMVYLQKENIIDESGMPKERFSAEFPKEGPSILRIQQVVRGDSAAYFCASSPERETQYFGPGTRLLVL.

In its sample, this clonotype was seen many times. The rearrangement uses TRBV7-9 and TRBJ1-6, with TRBD1 as a possible D gene (6 bases). The germline gives CDR1 SEHNR, CDR2 FQNEAQ (reference sequence). The CDR3 has 12 residues. With 4 bases removed from V and 15 bases from J, the gap between germline ends came to 13 bases. This CDR3 is CASSSIQGFLHF. The DNA of the CDR3 is TGTGCCAGCAGCTCCATACAGGGTTTCCTCCACTTT.

Here the CDR3 DNA reads TGTGCCAGCAGCCCCTCGGCCCCCCCGACCCAGTACTTC. This sequence encodes CASSPSAPPTQYF. The gene calls are TRBV7-2 and TRBJ2-5; the D is unclear. CDR1 is SGHTA, CDR2 FQGNSA, per germline. The CDR3 runs to 13 residues. The ends were cut back, 5 bases at V and 7 bases at J, with 14 bases in the middle. Full variable domain (rest looked up from reference TRBV7-2 and TRBJ2-5): GAGVSQSPSNKVTEKGKDVELRCDPISGHTALYWYRQSLGQGLEFLIYFQGNSAPDKSGLPSDRFSAERTGGSVSTLTIQRTQQEDSAVYLCASSPSAPPTQYFGPGTRLLVL.

In this sample, this clonotype turned up many times. The chain is built from TRBV7-2 and TRBJ2-5; D could derive from TRBD1 or TRBD2 (6 bases each). This CDR3 region has 15 residues. Germline loops: CDR1 SGHTA, CDR2 FQGNSA. V gave up 3 bases and J gave up 5 bases, with 16 bases separating them. The CDR3 coding sequence is TGTGCCAGCAGCTTGAGAGGGGGAGGATCGGAGACCCAGTACTTC. Residues: CASSLRGGGSETQYF.